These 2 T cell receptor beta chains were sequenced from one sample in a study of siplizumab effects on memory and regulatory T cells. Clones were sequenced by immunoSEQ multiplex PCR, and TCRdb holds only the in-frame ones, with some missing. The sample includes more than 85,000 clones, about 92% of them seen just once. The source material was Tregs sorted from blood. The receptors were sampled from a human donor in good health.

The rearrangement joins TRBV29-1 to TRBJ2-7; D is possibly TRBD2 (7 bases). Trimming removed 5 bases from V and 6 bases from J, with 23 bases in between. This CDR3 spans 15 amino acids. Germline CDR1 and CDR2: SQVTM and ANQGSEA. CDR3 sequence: CSVRGGGNSPGEQYF. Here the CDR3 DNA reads TGCAGCGTTAGGGGGGGCGGGAACTCCCCTGGCGAGCAGTACTTC.

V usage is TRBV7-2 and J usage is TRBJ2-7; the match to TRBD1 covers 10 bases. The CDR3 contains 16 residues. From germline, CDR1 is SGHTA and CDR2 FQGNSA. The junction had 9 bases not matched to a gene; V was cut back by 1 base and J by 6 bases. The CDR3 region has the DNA TGTGCCAGCAGCTTAGTGGTTGGGACAGGGGTAGTCGAGCAGTACTTC. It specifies CASSLVVGTGVVEQYF.